What follows are 17 T cell receptor beta chains derived from one specimen sequenced in a study of CD8+ T cells in alopecia areata. In each case, RNA was isolated and then reverse transcribed into cDNA as the sequencing template. The protocol was immunoSEQ multiplex PCR, while the TCRdb copy is restricted to in-frame clones and leaves out a portion. The sample lists roughly 250,000 clones, about three fifths occurring once. Treatment indicated: oral pan-JAK inhibitor, 5-10 mg twice daily. The material was CD4+ T cells sorted from blood, obtained between weeks 51 and 52, from a patient treated with tofacitinib. These receptors were taken from a human donor with alopecia areata.

The J gene is TRBJ2-1, the V gene TRBV18; D is tentatively TRBD1 or TRBD2 (6 bases each). Trimming removed 3 bases at V and 7 bases at J, with 13 bases between. CDR3 length: 14 amino acids. From germline, CDR1 is KGHSH and CDR2 LQKENI. This CDR3 reads CASSPGGGSNEQFF. The CDR3 region has the DNA TGTGCCAGCTCACCTGGAGGGGGAAGTAATGAGCAGTTCTTC.

The table lists this clone with a few counts. The rearrangement uses TRBV4-1 and TRBJ2-1; 12 bases line up with TRBD2. The V segment lost 3 bases and the J segment 7 bases; nucleotides outside the gene matches: 10. Germline CDR1 reads MGHRA; CDR2 reads YSYEKL. This CDR3 region has 17 residues. CDR3 DNA: TGCGCCAGCAGCCACGCGCTAGCGGGGGGGCGAGGGAATGAGCAGTTCTTC. Residues: CASSHALAGGRGNEQFF.

This sequence joins TRBV20-1 and TRBJ2-7; 8 nucleotides line up with TRBD1. Germline V gene data show CDR1 as DFQATT and CDR2 as SNEGSKA (reference sequence). This CDR3 has 11 residues. With V trimmed by 5 bases and J by 6 bases, 3 bases remained unmatched. The CDR3 is CSAPGQGEQYF. The CDR3, as DNA: TGCAGTGCTCCCGGACAGGGCGAGCAGTACTTC.

With regard to this clone: Other DNA sequences in the sample encode the same CDR3. The rearrangement links TRBV5-1 to TRBJ2-5; maybe TRBD2 (6 bases). Trimming left V 2 bases short and J 5 bases short, with 7 bases between. The CDR3 contains 12 residues. Germline CDR1 and CDR2: SGHRS and YFSETQ. The CDR3 loop is CASSFGGETQYF. The CDR3 DNA follows: TGCGCCAGCAGCTTCGGAGGGGAGACCCAGTACTTC.

This clone was seen a handful of times. V is TRBV2 and J is TRBJ2-3; no clear D gene. Trimming stripped 6 bases from V and 2 bases from J, with 12 bases between. This CDR3 comprises 14 residues. Germline assignment: CDR1 SNHLY and CDR2 FYNNEI. The CDR3 coding sequence is TGTGCCAGCAGCGCCACACGGAACACAGATACGCAGTATTTT. Residues: CASSATRNTDTQYF.

This clone appeared a few times. The chain couples TRBV4-2 to TRBJ2-2; 7 bases align to TRBD2. Looked up from germline, CDR1 is LGHNA and CDR2 is YNFKEQ. This CDR3 spans 14 amino acids. V was pared by 6 bases and J by 2 bases, with 3 bases of the junction left unmatched. The chain's CDR3 is CASRERGNTGELFF. CDR3 nucleotides: TGTGCCAGCAGGGAGCGGGGTAACACCGGGGAGCTGTTTTTT.

The V and J genes are TRBV4-1 and TRBJ2-7; 9 bases line up with TRBD1. Germline V gene sequence: CDR1 MGHRA, CDR2 YSYEKL. CDR3 length equals 13 residues. Losses at the gene ends were 2 bases for V and 5 bases for J; bases not matched to a gene: 1. CDR3 loop: CASSQRDRDEQYF. CDR3 bases: TGCGCCAGCAGCCAACGGGACAGGGACGAGCAGTACTTC.

V and J are TRBV20-1 and TRBJ2-2, with D unclear. From germline, CDR1 is DFQATT and CDR2 SNEGSKA (reference sequence). This CDR3 contains 11 residues. V was shortened by 7 bases and J by 3 bases, with 6 bases between the two germline ends. The CDR3 DNA reads TGCAGTGGTGTCCACACCGGGGAGCTGTTTTTT. This gives the protein CSGVHTGELFF.

This chain's CDR3 is CASSQVLAIRTDTQYF. Here the CDR3 DNA reads TGCGCCAGCAGCCAAGTACTAGCGATCCGGACAGATACGCAGTATTTT. J is TRBJ2-3 and V is TRBV4-1, with TRBD2 matching 7 bases. V gave up 1 base and J gave up 3 bases; unmatched junction bases: 7. This CDR3 is built from 16 residues. The germline V gene has CDR1 MGHRA and CDR2 YSYEKL.

The chain links TRBV18 to TRBJ1-2, with unresolved D. CDR1 and CDR2 from the germline V gene are KGHSH and LQKENI. V was cut by 5 bases and J by 0 bases, with 4 bases left in between. CDR3 length equals 12 residues. CDR3 nucleotides: TGTGCCAGCTCAGAGGCTAACTATGGCTACACCTTC. This translates into CASSEANYGYTF.

This clone showed up just a few times. This chain's CDR3 is CATGHSTDTQYF. In DNA form, the CDR3 reads TGTGCCACCGGACATAGCACAGATACGCAGTATTTT. The chain joins TRBV10-3 to TRBJ2-3; D possibly corresponds to TRBD1 (5 bases). Trimming took off 10 bases at V and 0 bases at J, with 8 bases between the two ends. Germline V lookup: CDR1 ENHRY, CDR2 SYGVKD. The CDR3 sequence is 12 residues long.

This clone came up a few times. The chain carries TRBV6-5 and TRBJ1-1; D call uncertain. V lost 5 bases to trimming and J lost 8 bases, with 12 bases between them. CDR1 and CDR2 (germline): MNHEY, SVGAGI. This CDR3 has 12 amino acids. The chain's CDR3 is CASSESGREAFF. CDR3 nucleotide sequence: TGTGCCAGCAGTGAATCCGGCCGGGAAGCTTTCTTT.

The V and J genes are TRBV6-5 and TRBJ1-6, with TRBD1 as a possible D gene (6 bases). V was trimmed by 4 bases and J by 9 bases, leaving 13 bases between them. Germline V gives CDR1 MNHEY, CDR2 SVGAGI. CDR3 length: 14 residues. As DNA, the CDR3 is TGTGCCAGCAGTTTCGCAGGGGTGGGTTCACCCCTCCACTTT. The encoded protein is CASSFAGVGSPLHF.

This chain links TRBV6-1 with TRBJ1-2, with D perhaps matching TRBD1 (6 bases). CDR3 size: 15 residues. Germline V lookup: CDR1 MNHNS, CDR2 SASEGT. Deletions cut 1 base from V and 8 bases from J, with 17 bases between. This chain's CDR3 is CASSEEPRGRKGYTF. CDR3 nucleotide sequence: TGTGCCAGCAGTGAAGAGCCCCGGGGGCGGAAGGGCTACACCTTC.

This clone occurred a few times. The genes are TRBV6-5 and TRBJ1-5, with 10 bases lining up with TRBD1. Germline CDR1 reads MNHEY; CDR2 reads SVGAGI. CDR3 length equals 15 residues. The V and J ends lost 6 bases and 0 bases, in that order; junction bases with no gene match: 2. The CDR3 sequence is CASRTGGFSNQPQHF. The CDR3 bases are TGTGCCAGCAGGACAGGGGGCTTTAGCAATCAGCCCCAGCATTTT.

The chain recombines TRBV7-2 with TRBJ2-5; TRBD1 is a possible D gene (5 bases). Trimming left V 1 base short and J 5 bases short, with 8 bases between. The CDR3 is 13 residues long. The germline V gene encodes CDR1 SGHTA and CDR2 FQGNSA. DNA of the CDR3: TGTGCCAGCAGCTTAGGACAGCCGGAGACCCAGTACTTC. Translation: CASSLGQPETQYF.

The chain has TRBV6-5 and TRBJ2-6; no clear D gene. This CDR3 is 14 amino acids long. Germline assignment: CDR1 MNHEY and CDR2 SVGAGI. V was cut by 2 bases and J by 4 bases, with 6 bases left in between. In nucleotides, the CDR3 is TGTGCCAGCAGTTACGGTCCCGGGGCCAACGTCCTGACTTTC. This gives the protein CASSYGPGANVLTF.